The present TCR beta chain was sequenced within a study of shared clonotypes between healthy human individuals. Profiling relied on immunoSEQ multiplex PCR, and the TCRdb table lists in-frame clones only, not all of them. The sample holds nearly 2 million clones; about 95% are singletons and the top ten take 1.2%. The CDR3 extends over 10 amino acids. V lost 8 bases and J 5 bases, leaving 7 bases between the germline ends. Per the germline V gene, CDR1 is SQVTM and CDR2 is ANQGSEA. It was CD45RO-negative cells, positively selected for CCR7, that made up naive CD8 cells, with terminally differentiated effector memory CD45RA+ cells excluded.

This receptor was identified in a man younger than 35 in good health. V is TRBV29-1 and J is TRBJ2-1; tentatively, D is TRBD2 (5 bases). Specimen: naive CD8+ T cells sorted from blood. CDR3 protein: CSQRDNEQFF. The CDR3 DNA follows: TGCAGCCAGAGGGACAATGAGCAGTTCTTC.